This TCR beta chain was sequenced during a study of OX40 agonist ivuxolimab in advanced cancers. Across the whole study: In this cohort, patients received ivuxolimab, an agonistic anti-OX40 (CD134) antibody. Three patients, one with hepatocellular carcinoma and two with cutaneous melanoma, responded partially. Whole-study findings and limits: Patients with a partial response at 0.1-3.0 mg/kg had among the lowest clonal expansion. Some nonresponders also had low normalized T-cell clonal expansion.

The repertoire was sequenced with immunoSEQ multiplex PCR; TCRdb's copy has only in-frame clones and lacks some. The table includes around 65,000 clones, roughly 87% detected once. This clone was detected once. Its antigen is as yet unknown. The source of this sequence is an adult with an advanced solid tumor such as melanoma, head and neck, liver or kidney cancer. Sequenced material: CD4+ or CD8+ T cells sorted from blood, taken in a trial of the OX40 agonist ivuxolimab.

CDR3 region: CASSLIRQGGGEKLFF. CDR3 bases: TGTGCCAGCAGCTTAATCCGGCAGGGAGGGGGCGAAAAACTGTTTTTT. The chain recombines TRBV7-8 with TRBJ1-4; 7 bases align to TRBD1. Germline V gene data show CDR1 as SGHVS and CDR2 as FQNEAQ. The V gene end was trimmed by 2 bases and the J gene end by 8 bases; junction bases not matched to a gene: 11. CDR3 length: 16 amino acids.